The 3 T cell receptor beta chains below come from one sample, sequenced in a study of T cell responses to AZD1222 COVID-19 vaccine. Assay used: immunoSEQ multiplex PCR; TCRdb lists only in-frame clones, some missing. This sample has about 97,000 clones, with approximately 90% found just once. The sample consisted of peripheral blood, taken on day 0 of AZD1222 vaccination. The receptors derive from an adult in good health.

This clone came up a few times. The chain is built from TRBV19 and TRBJ2-4, with TRBD2 matching over 10 bases. The germline CDR1 and CDR2 sequences are LNHDA and SQIVND (reference sequence). V dropped 2 bases and J dropped 1; count of bases not matched to a gene: 8. This CDR3 region has 18 residues. The CDR3 protein is CASSIQAGGPAAKNIQYF. CDR3 nucleotide sequence: TGTGCCAGTAGTATACAAGCGGGGGGGCCGGCGGCCAAAAACATTCAGTACTTC.

This chain links TRBV7-3 with TRBJ1-1; no definite D call. V was trimmed by 5 bases and J by 1 base, leaving 8 bases between them. This CDR3 region has 13 residues. From germline, CDR1 is SGHTA and CDR2 FQGTGA. In nucleotides, the CDR3 is TGTGCCAGCAGCCCCGGACGGAACACTGAAGCTTTCTTT. Translated, it gives CASSPGRNTEAFF.

This clone was detected once. The genes are TRBV19 and TRBJ1-1; D is perhaps TRBD1 (5 bases). This CDR3 contains 14 residues. Deletions cut 6 bases from V and 4 bases from J, with 15 bases between. In germline, CDR1 is LNHDA, CDR2 SQIVND (reference sequence). The CDR3 protein is CASSRYIQGTEAFF. As DNA, the CDR3 is TGTGCCAGTAGCCGGTATATTCAGGGCACTGAAGCTTTCTTT.